This T cell receptor beta chain was sequenced for a study of CD8+CD57+ T cells in acquired aplastic anemia. Study-wide findings and caveats: Patients were compared with controls for CD8+ Simpson's diversity, and no significant difference emerged.

Genomic DNA, the template, was used for profiling of the TCR beta VDJ and CDR3. TCRdb called the reads again in MiXCR, with one record for every CDR3 protein. This table has more than 150,000 distinct CDR3 sequences, less than 50% appearing once. Patients chosen for sequencing had CD8+CD57+ cells that had expanded, as shown by flow cytometry. In all patients, the disease was severe acquired aplastic anemia. As to this clonotype: Its antigen is unidentified.

Germline lookup yields CDR1 SGHDT and CDR2 YYEEEE. Trimming removed 7 bases from V and 8 bases from J, with 16 bases in between. CDR3 length: 13 amino acids. Sequencing used sorted CD4+, CD8+, or CD8+CD57+ T cells (not recorded which) from PBMCs. The sequence was collected from a human donor with aplastic anemia. The genes are TRBV5-6 and TRBJ2-4; maybe TRBD2 (7 bases). The CDR3 region is CASSLGGPDIQYF. CDR3 bases: TGTGCCAGCTCCCTGGGGGGGCCTGACATTCAGTACTTC.